The present T cell receptor beta chain was sequenced within a study of identical twins. Whole-study results and caveats: Recombination models fit unrelated individuals' TCR alpha sharing but underestimated twins'. Insertions were reduced in abundant cord blood beta clonotypes but not in memory repertoires.

This clonotype was observed a few times. Its antigen remains unknown. The CDR3 contains 15 residues. The V segment lost 6 bases and the J segment 4 bases; nucleotides outside the gene matches: 7. The V gene's germline CDR1 is MNHEY and CDR2 SMNVEV (reference sequence). Addition of a universal primer site occurred through template switching, and cDNA carried unique molecular identifiers. TCRdb fed the 5' RACE reads into MiXCR, producing one record per CDR3 protein. In the table there are 280,000 or so distinct CDR3 sequences, about 8.1% of which are singletons. All donors comprised healthy Caucasians. This sample was shared with a second study, whose subject was yellow fever vaccine responses in identical twins.

The material sequenced was memory (CD45RO+) T cells sorted from blood. This clonotype was obtained from a woman between 18 and 29 years old in good health. The rearrangement joins TRBV27 to TRBJ2-1; 9 positions match TRBD2. CDR3 loop: CASRARTSAYNEQFF. The CDR3 nucleotides read TGTGCCAGCAGAGCCCGGACTAGCGCGTACAATGAGCAGTTCTTC.